This T cell receptor (beta chain) is drawn from a study of T cell responses to AZD1222 COVID-19 vaccine. Regarding the study as a whole: No day 14 peak samples; only post-peak repertoires were characterized. Spike-specific TCR breadth and depth went up after people got two AZD1222 doses. Donors skewed white British and female; clonal diversity was possibly underestimated. Vaccine-associated CD4 TCRs ranged over spike, dominating at 160-218 and 743-854.

As concerns this clone: Its specificity is unknown.

This CDR3 contains 15 residues. The V end lost 1 base, the J end lost 4 bases, and 11 bases lay between the germline ends. Germline V gene data show CDR1 as SNHLY and CDR2 as FYNNEI. Produced via immunoSEQ multiplex PCR; TCRdb's table is partial and in-frame only. Of 150,000 to 200,000 clones in the sample, around 86% were seen once. Sequenced here: peripheral blood, sampled on day 0 of MenACWY control vaccination. This clonotype was obtained from an adult in good health. The chain links TRBV2 to TRBJ1-5; D remains ambiguous. In DNA form, the CDR3 reads TGTGCCAGCAGTGAAGGTATGCCCCTGAATCAGCCCCAGCATTTT. It translates to CASSEGMPLNQPQHF.